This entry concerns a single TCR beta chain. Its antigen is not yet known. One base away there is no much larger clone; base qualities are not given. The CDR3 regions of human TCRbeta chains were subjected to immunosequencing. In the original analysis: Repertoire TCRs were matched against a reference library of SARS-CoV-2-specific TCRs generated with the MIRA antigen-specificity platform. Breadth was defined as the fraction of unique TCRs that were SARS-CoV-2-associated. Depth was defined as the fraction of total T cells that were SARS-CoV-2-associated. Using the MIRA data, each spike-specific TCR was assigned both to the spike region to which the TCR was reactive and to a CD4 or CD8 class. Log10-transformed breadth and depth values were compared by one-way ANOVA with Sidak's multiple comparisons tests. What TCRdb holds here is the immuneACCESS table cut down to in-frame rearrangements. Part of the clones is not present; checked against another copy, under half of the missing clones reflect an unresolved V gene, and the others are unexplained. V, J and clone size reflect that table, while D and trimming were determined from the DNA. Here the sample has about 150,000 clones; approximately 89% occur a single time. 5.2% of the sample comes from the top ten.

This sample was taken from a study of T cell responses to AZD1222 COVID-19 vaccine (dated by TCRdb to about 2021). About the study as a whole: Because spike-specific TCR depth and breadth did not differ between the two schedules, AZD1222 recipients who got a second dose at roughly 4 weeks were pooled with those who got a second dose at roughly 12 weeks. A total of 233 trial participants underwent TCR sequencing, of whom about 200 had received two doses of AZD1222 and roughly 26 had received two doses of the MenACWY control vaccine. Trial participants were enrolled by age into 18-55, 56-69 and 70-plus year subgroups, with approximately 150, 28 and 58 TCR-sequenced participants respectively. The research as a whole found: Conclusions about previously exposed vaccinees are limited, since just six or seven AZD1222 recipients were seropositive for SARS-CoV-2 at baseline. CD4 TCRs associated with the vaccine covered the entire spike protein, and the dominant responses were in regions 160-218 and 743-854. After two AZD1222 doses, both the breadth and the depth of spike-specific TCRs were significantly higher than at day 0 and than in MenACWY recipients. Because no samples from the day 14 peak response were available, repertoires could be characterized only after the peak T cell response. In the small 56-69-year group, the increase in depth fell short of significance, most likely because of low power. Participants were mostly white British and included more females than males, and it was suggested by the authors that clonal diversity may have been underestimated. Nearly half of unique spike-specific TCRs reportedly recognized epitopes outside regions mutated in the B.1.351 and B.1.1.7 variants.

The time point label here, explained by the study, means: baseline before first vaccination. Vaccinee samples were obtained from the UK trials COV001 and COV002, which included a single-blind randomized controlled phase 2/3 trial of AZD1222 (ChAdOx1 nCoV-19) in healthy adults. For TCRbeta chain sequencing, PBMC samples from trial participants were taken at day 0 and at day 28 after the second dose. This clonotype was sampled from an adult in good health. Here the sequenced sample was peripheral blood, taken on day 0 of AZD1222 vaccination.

This receptor has the CDR3 CASSFDGQGHGYTF. The DNA sequence is as follows: TGTGCCAGCAGCTTCGACGGACAGGGCCATGGCTACACCTTC. Recombination connected TRBV11-3 to TRBJ1-2; TRBD1 aligns with 8 central bases. From V the trimming removes 3 bases and from J it removes 6 bases, while the gene matches leave 6 bases of the junction unaccounted for. CDR1 and CDR2 are read off the germline V gene as SGHNT and YENEEA. The CDR3, cysteine through phenylalanine, is 14 amino acids long. CDR3 DNA is the only sequence kept; it has 42 bases, read in frame from the first base. The entire variable domain, with the stretches around the CDR3 drawn from the reference TRBV11-3 and TRBJ1-2 proteins, is EAGVVQSPRYKIIEKKQPVAFWCNPISGHNTLYWYLQNLGQGPELLIRYENEEAVDDSQLPKDRFSAERLKGVDSTLKIQPAELGDSAVYLCASSFDGQGHGYTFGSGTRLTVV.